This T cell receptor (beta chain) came from a study of blood T cell repertoires in COVID-19. Study as a whole: Acute-phase and convalescent COVID-19 samples originated in the United States, Italy and Spain. The analysed material was cDNA or gDNA that came from T cells, B-cell-depleted T cells, or PBMCs.

This clone was detected a few times. Authors' data handling: Quantification of nucleated cells was approximated via reference gene primer amplification. Produced via immunoSEQ multiplex PCR; TCRdb's table is partial and in-frame only. D and trimming were read from the DNA, whereas the V and J calls and clone size are those reported in that table. This table has 65,000 to 95,000 clones, 75% to 85% appearing once. This clonotype was sampled from a woman aged 40 to 55 with active or convalescent COVID-19. Sequencing was carried out using peripheral blood.

In nucleotides, the CDR3 is TGTGCCAGCAGCTCCGAGCGGGGCGAGCAGTTCTTC. Translated: CASSSERGEQFF. The chain recombines TRBV7-9 with TRBJ2-1, with 7 bases that match TRBD2. This CDR3 spans 12 amino acids. V lost 4 bases and J lost 10; bases outside the gene matches: 4. Germline V lookup: CDR1 SEHNR, CDR2 FQNEAQ (reference sequence).